This entry lists 10 T cell receptor beta chains sequenced from one sample in a study of graft-versus-host responses after intestinal transplantation. No antigen has been identified for these receptors. Sequenced by immunoSEQ multiplex PCR; TCRdb stores in-frame clones only, minus some. Here the sample spans roughly 110,000 clones, 85% to 95% being singletons. Here the sequenced sample was unstimulated CD4+ T cells sorted from spleen or lymph node cells, taken before transplant. These receptors all come from a human donor who was the organ donor for an intestinal transplant.

The rearrangement uses TRBV7-2 and TRBJ2-7; TRBD2 is a possible D gene (6 bases). Germline assignment: CDR1 SGHTA and CDR2 FQGNSA. V shed 1 base and J shed 6 bases, with 10 bases lying between them. CDR3 length equals 13 residues. CDR3 sequence reads: CASSLGRASEQYF. The CDR3 region has the DNA TGTGCCAGCAGCTTAGGGAGGGCCTCCGAGCAGTACTTC.

This chain uses TRBV6-1 with TRBJ2-7; maybe TRBD2 (5 bases). V lost 5 bases, J lost 3 bases, and 11 bases lay in between. CDR1 is MNHNS and CDR2 is SASEGT in the germline V gene. The CDR3 totals 13 residues. The CDR3 loop reads CASSWARGYEQYF. CDR3 sequence (DNA): TGTGCCAGCAGTTGGGCCCGGGGCTACGAGCAGTACTTC.

The chain couples TRBV10-3 to TRBJ2-5, with 7 bases fitting TRBD2. Germline CDR1 is ENHRY and CDR2 is SYGVKD. Germline trimming cut 2 bases from V and 4 bases from J; bases unmatched to any gene: 1. This CDR3 has 13 amino acids. The CDR3 DNA reads TGTGCCATCAGTGAGGGACTAGGAGAGACCCAGTACTTC. Its protein is CAISEGLGETQYF.

CDR3 amino acids: CASSPQRGPTDTQYF. The DNA of the CDR3 is TGTGCCAGCTCACCGCAGCGGGGGCCGACGGATACGCAGTATTTT. The chain recombines TRBV18 with TRBJ2-3; TRBD2 matches at 8 bases. V trimming: 3 bases; J trimming: 6 bases; junction bases outside the gene matches: 8. CDR1 is KGHSH and CDR2 is LQKENI in the germline V gene. CDR3 length: 15 amino acids.

The chain links TRBV6-1 to TRBJ1-2; tentative D call: TRBD1 (5 bases). The CDR3 consists of 13 residues. Germline V gives CDR1 MNHNS, CDR2 SASEGT. V lost 6 bases and J 4 bases, leaving 12 bases between the germline ends. CDR3 bases: TGTGCCAGCAGGCCCGCGGGACCCTATGGCTACACCTTC. This encodes CASRPAGPYGYTF.

J is TRBJ2-7 and V is TRBV6-5; the match to TRBD1 covers 8 bases. The CDR3 loop spans 12 amino acids. The ends lost 6 bases at V and 6 bases at J; junction bases unmatched: 4. The germline CDR1 and CDR2 sequences are MNHEY and SVGAGI. The CDR3 DNA reads as TGTGCCAGCAGCAGGACAGGGTTCGAGCAGTACTTC. Residues: CASSRTGFEQYF.

The table lists this clone with a few counts. The chain joins TRBV6-6 to TRBJ1-2; D perhaps matches TRBD1 (6 bases). Per the germline V gene, CDR1 is MNHNY and CDR2 is SVGAGI (reference sequence). The V gene lost 2 bases and the J gene lost 2 bases, with 9 bases spanning the gap. The CDR3 has 14 amino acids. The CDR3 DNA sequence: TGTGCCAGCAGTTACGGGGGCGCGAACTATGGCTACACCTTC. It yields the protein CASSYGGANYGYTF.

CDR3: CAIQYLRPTGTSGQSTDTQYF. CDR3 DNA sequence: TGTGCCATCCAATACCTTCGCCCGACTGGGACTAGCGGACAAAGCACAGATACGCAGTATTTT. This sequence joins TRBV10-3 and TRBJ2-3, with 11 positions matching TRBD2. The CDR3 runs to 21 residues. Unmatched junction bases numbered 22, after V lost 8 bases and J lost 0 bases. Germline V CDR1 and CDR2: ENHRY, SYGVKD.

The chain joins TRBV10-3 to TRBJ2-7; 8 bases line up with TRBD1. This CDR3 comprises 14 residues. Germline lookup yields CDR1 ENHRY and CDR2 SYGVKD. The J segment lost 1 base and the V segment lost 10 bases, leaving 9 bases of the junction unmatched. CDR3 sequence reads: CATLEQGGSYEQYF. CDR3 coding DNA: TGTGCCACCCTCGAACAGGGGGGATCCTACGAGCAGTACTTC.

This chain uses TRBV6-5 with TRBJ1-6, with TRBD1 identical over 8 bases. CDR1 and CDR2 from the germline V gene are MNHEY and SVGAGI. V was clipped by 0 bases and J by 10 bases; unmatched bases: 5. The CDR3 extends over 15 amino acids. The DNA of the CDR3 is TGTGCCAGCAGTTACTCAGGGACAGGAAGCTCACCCCTCCACTTT. Amino acids: CASSYSGTGSSPLHF.